This is a list of T cell receptor beta chains from one sample in a study of blood T cell repertoires in COVID-19. Sequencing used immunoSEQ multiplex PCR; TCRdb keeps in-frame clones, though not all of them. The sample carries around 170,000 clones, about 90% recorded once. Source material: PBMCs or T cells enriched from blood (not recorded which). These TCRs come from a woman aged 45-65 years who had recovered from COVID-19. Each CDR3 is given with its conserved first and last residue. A D gene is named only where the DNA matches it firmly. Clone sizes are given selectively: once, few, many, or a class where the clone is expanded.

size | J | D | V | CDR3 | DNA
NA | TRBJ2-7 | NA | TRBV14 | CASSPRGYEQYF | TGTGCCAGCAGCCCCCGGGGGTACGAGCAGTACTTC
NA | TRBJ2-5 | NA | TRBV5-4 | CASSFGAAGVAQYF | TGTGCCAGCAGCTTCGGAGCGGCTGGGGTGGCCCAGTACTTC
once | TRBJ1-2 | NA | TRBV12-3/TRBV12-4 | CASSFGTDYGYTF | TGTGCCAGCAGCTTTGGGACTGACTATGGCTACACCTTC
NA | TRBJ2-1 | NA | TRBV9 | CASSVVSFGAFNNEQFF | TGTGCCAGCAGCGTAGTTTCGTTTGGGGCTTTCAACAATGAGCAGTTCTTC
NA | TRBJ1-1 | NA | TRBV27 | CASRSFPNTEAFF | TGTGCCAGCAGATCATTCCCGAACACTGAAGCTTTCTTT
NA | TRBJ2-3 | NA | TRBV6-1 | CASSEGWERDTQYF | TGTGCCAGCAGTGAAGGGTGGGAGAGGGATACGCAGTATTTT
NA | TRBJ1-6 | TRBD1 | TRBV19 | CASRTGNSPLHF | TGTGCCAGTAGGACAGGGAATTCACCCCTCCACTTT
few | TRBJ2-2 | TRBD1 | TRBV6-5 | CASRGDRGWTGELFF | TGTGCCAGCAGAGGAGACAGGGGATGGACCGGGGAGCTGTTTTTT
NA | TRBJ1-2 | TRBD1 | TRBV7-9 | CASSSSGQGANGYTF | TGTGCCAGCAGCTCATCCGGGCAGGGGGCGAATGGCTACACCTTC
NA | TRBJ1-4 | NA | TRBV19 | CASSTREGSRKLFF | TGTGCCAGTAGTACCCGGGAGGGGTCGCGGAAACTGTTTTTT
NA | TRBJ2-7 | TRBD2 | TRBV2 | CASSLRASGDEQYF | TGTGCCAGCAGCCTTCGTGCTAGCGGGGACGAGCAGTACTTC
NA | TRBJ1-1 | NA | TRBV30 | CAWSELVLQGEAFF | TGTGCCTGGAGCGAACTAGTGCTACAGGGAGAAGCTTTCTTT
NA | TRBJ1-6 | NA | TRBV28 | CASLRQDNSPLHF | TGTGCCAGCCTCCGGCAGGATAATTCACCCCTCCACTTT
NA | TRBJ2-3 | TRBD2 | TRBV5-5 | CASSLSGISTDTQYF | TGTGCCAGCAGCCTTAGCGGGATTAGCACAGATACGCAGTATTTT
once | TRBJ1-1 | NA | TRBV3-1/TRBV3-2 | CASSQAGGNTEAFF | TGTGCCAGCAGCCAAGCGGGAGGGAACACTGAAGCTTTCTTT
once | TRBJ2-5 | NA | TRBV12-5 | CASGLWGPGKETQYF | TGTGCTAGTGGTTTGTGGGGGCCGGGTAAGGAGACCCAGTACTTC
NA | TRBJ1-1 | NA | TRBV7-2 | CASSLTPSVNTEAFF | TGTGCCAGCAGCTTAACCCCCAGCGTGAACACTGAAGCTTTCTTT
once | TRBJ1-4 | TRBD1 | TRBV6-5 | CASSYGTAANEKLFF | TGTGCCAGCAGTTACGGGACAGCCGCTAATGAAAAACTGTTTTTT
NA | TRBJ1-3 | NA | TRBV10-3 | CAIRGTYSGNTIYF | TGTGCCATCAGAGGGACATACTCTGGAAACACCATATATTTT
NA | TRBJ1-5 | NA | TRBV19 | CASSVGNSNQPQHF | TGTGCCAGTAGTGTCGGGAATAGCAATCAGCCCCAGCATTTT
NA | TRBJ1-1 | TRBD1 | TRBV5-6 | CASSLTGGRDTEAFF | TGTGCCAGCAGTCTAACAGGGGGGAGGGACACTGAAGCTTTCTTT
NA | TRBJ2-1 | TRBD2 | TRBV2 | CASSEDFWSGRANEQFF | TGTGCCAGCAGTGAGGACTTCTGGAGCGGGAGGGCCAATGAGCAGTTCTTC